Here is one T cell receptor beta chain with its context. Sequencing used immunoSEQ multiplex PCR; TCRdb keeps in-frame clones, though not all of them. The table records about 160,000 clones, about 81% of them present only once. This sample was taken from a study of blood T cell repertoires in COVID-19. Study-level background: The United States, Italy and Spain were the sources of the acute and convalescent COVID-19 samples. The analysed material was cDNA or gDNA that came from T cells, B-cell-depleted T cells, or PBMCs.

The CDR3 runs 14 residues. V was cut by 0 bases and J by 4 bases, with 7 bases left in between. Germline V gives CDR1 SGHRS, CDR2 YFSETQ. Material for sequencing was peripheral blood. The receptor was isolated from a woman over 75 with acute or convalescent COVID-19. This sequence joins TRBV5-1 and TRBJ1-4; D gene unclear. The CDR3 here is CASSLGGYNEKLFF. CDR3 coding DNA: TGCGCCAGCAGCTTGGGCGGTTATAATGAAAAACTGTTTTTT. The whole variable domain, filled in from reference TRBV5-1 and TRBJ1-4, reads KAGVTQTPRYLIKTRGQQVTLSCSPISGHRSVSWYQQTPGQGLQFLFEYFSETQRNKGNFPGRFSGRQFSNSRSEMNVSTLELGDSALYLCASSLGGYNEKLFFGSGTQLSVL.